Here is one TCR beta chain with its context. The antigen remains unidentified. The CDR3 runs to 15 residues. The germline V gene has CDR1 MNHNY and CDR2 SVGAGI (reference sequence). V dropped 6 bases and J dropped 6; count of bases not matched to a gene: 6. Donors were ostensibly healthy at sampling, although undocumented immune exposures were probable. The sample originates from a study of cytomegalovirus exposure and HLA in healthy donors. Whole-study context: Out of fewer than 500 genotyped donors, less than 90% belonged to the Caucasian-associated ancestry cluster.

60 Vbeta and 13 Jbeta primers were used in PCR. Method: immunoSEQ multiplex PCR; TCRdb's copy keeps in-frame clones and lacks some. Found here are 150,000 to 200,000 clones, more than 65% of them singletons; the top ten hold about 6%. Notes on the study in general: A few V segments could not be told apart, such as TRBV6-2 and TRBV6-3, and were left out. It was approximately 150 TCR beta chains that were listed as cytomegalovirus-associated.

The sample consisted of PBMCs. V and J are TRBV6-6 and TRBJ2-1, with 12 bases aligning to TRBD2. The source is a woman aged 30 to 39 in good health and CMV-seropositive. The CDR3 nucleotides are TGTGCCAGCAGCTCTAGCGGGGGGGCAAGCAATGAGCAGTTCTTC. It codes for CASSSSGGASNEQFF.